Listed below are T cell receptor beta chains from one sample, sequenced in a study of T cell responses to AZD1222 COVID-19 vaccine. Assay used: immunoSEQ multiplex PCR; TCRdb lists only in-frame clones, some missing. This table holds 110,000 to 150,000 clones, approximately 88% found once. The starting material was peripheral blood, obtained on day 0 of AZD1222 vaccination. These receptors were collected from an adult in good health. The CDR3 runs from the conserved cysteine through the conserved F or W. The order of the fields is D gene, J gene, V gene, clone size, CDR3 DNA, CDR3 protein. A D gene is named only where the DNA matches it firmly. Where a row states a size, it is once, few, many or the class of an expanded clone; other rows omit it.

d_call: TRBD2
j_call: TRBJ2-2
v_call: TRBV9
clone_size: .
cdr3_nt: TGTGCCAGCAGCTCCAGCGGGAGGACCGGGGAGCTGTTTTTT
cdr3_aa: CASSSSGRTGELFF

d_call: TRBD1
j_call: TRBJ2-1
v_call: TRBV7-9
clone_size: .
cdr3_nt: TGTGCCAGCAGCTTTACCGGGACAGGGAGGGATGAGCAGTTCTTC
cdr3_aa: CASSFTGTGRDEQFF

d_call: .
j_call: TRBJ2-5
v_call: TRBV4-3
clone_size: .
cdr3_nt: TGCGCCAGCAGCCACTCTTCAGGGTGGGGAGAGACCCAGTACTTC
cdr3_aa: CASSHSSGWGETQYF

d_call: .
j_call: TRBJ1-1
v_call: TRBV9
clone_size: .
cdr3_nt: TGTGCCAGCAGCGTAGTTGGAGGCGGTGGCACTGAAGCTTTCTTT
cdr3_aa: CASSVVGGGGTEAFF

d_call: TRBD1
j_call: TRBJ1-2
v_call: TRBV5-1
clone_size: few
cdr3_nt: TGCGCCAGCAGCACCGGACAGGGCCATGGCTACACCTTC
cdr3_aa: CASSTGQGHGYTF

d_call: TRBD1
j_call: TRBJ2-7
v_call: TRBV28
clone_size: once
cdr3_nt: TGTGCCAGCAGTTCTCCTAGCTCACAGGGGACCTACGAGCAGTACTTC
cdr3_aa: CASSSPSSQGTYEQYF

d_call: .
j_call: TRBJ2-7
v_call: TRBV6-6
clone_size: .
cdr3_nt: TGTGCCAGCAGTTACCTGGGTCGTTTGACCGAGCAGTACTTC
cdr3_aa: CASSYLGRLTEQYF

d_call: .
j_call: TRBJ1-2
v_call: TRBV5-8
clone_size: .
cdr3_nt: TGTGCCAGCAGCTTGGCCAGGCGCCATGGCTACACCTTC
cdr3_aa: CASSLARRHGYTF

d_call: .
j_call: TRBJ1-6
v_call: TRBV6-4
clone_size: .
cdr3_nt: TGTGCCAGCAGTGACTCTGCAGGGATTGGGTCACCCCTCCACTTT
cdr3_aa: CASSDSAGIGSPLHF

d_call: TRBD1
j_call: TRBJ2-1
v_call: TRBV18
clone_size: .
cdr3_nt: TGTGCCAGCTCCCTTCCGTTCGGACAGGGACCCTACAATGAGCAGTTCTTC
cdr3_aa: CASSLPFGQGPYNEQFF

d_call: .
j_call: TRBJ1-4
v_call: TRBV7-2
clone_size: .
cdr3_nt: TGTGCCAGCAGCCGGGGGCTACTCGAAAAACTGTTTTTT
cdr3_aa: CASSRGLLEKLFF